These 10 T cell receptor beta chains were sequenced from one sample in a study of shared clonotypes between healthy human individuals. The table came from immunoSEQ multiplex PCR; TCRdb's copy has only in-frame clones and leaves some out. Of some 1,400,000 clones in the sample, approximately 97% were seen once. Sequences were obtained from naive CD4+ T cells sorted from blood. Subset indicated: CD45RA+ positively selected. All receptors come from a man aged 30 to 39 in good health.

The chain combines TRBV5-1 with TRBJ2-1; D may be TRBD1 or TRBD2 (5 bases each). The CDR3 consists of 15 residues. Germline V lookup: CDR1 SGHRS, CDR2 YFSETQ. Trimming pared 0 bases from V and 9 bases from J, leaving 16 bases between. The CDR3 spells CASSLAELEGSEQFF. The CDR3 DNA is TGCGCCAGCAGCTTGGCAGAGTTAGAGGGGAGTGAGCAGTTCTTC.

The J gene is TRBJ2-3, the V gene TRBV7-2, with D unclear. The V gene's germline CDR1 is SGHTA and CDR2 FQGNSA. The CDR3 is 14 residues long. V lost 5 bases to trimming and J lost 2 bases, with 11 bases between them. The CDR3 protein is CASSVDTNTDTQYF. The DNA of the CDR3 is TGTGCCAGCAGCGTTGACACGAACACAGATACGCAGTATTTT.

The chain carries TRBV15 and TRBJ2-2, with D perhaps TRBD1 or TRBD2 (5 bases each). V shed 3 bases and J shed 3 bases, with 14 bases lying between them. The CDR3 runs to 16 residues. Per the germline V gene, CDR1 is LNHNV and CDR2 is YYDKDF (reference sequence). As DNA, the CDR3 is TGTGCCACCAGCAGGAGGGGCGGCGCGGACACCGGGGAGCTGTTTTTT. Translated: CATSRRGGADTGELFF.

The rearrangement uses TRBV19 and TRBJ2-5; maybe TRBD1 (5 bases). The CDR3 loop spans 15 amino acids. V lost 5 bases and J 5 bases, leaving 18 bases between the germline ends. The germline V gene encodes CDR1 LNHDA and CDR2 SQIVND (reference sequence). CDR3 sequence (DNA): TGTGCCAGTAGTTCCCGTAGGGGTTCCGATGAGACCCAGTACTTC. Translating it yields CASSSRRGSDETQYF.

This chain joins TRBV14 and TRBJ1-2, with 8 bases aligning to TRBD1. CDR3 length equals 13 residues. V was pared by 1 base and J by 11 bases, with 6 bases of the junction left unmatched. In germline, CDR1 is SGHDN, CDR2 FVKESK. The CDR3 spells CASSQARQGRYTF. Written as DNA, the CDR3 is TGTGCCAGCAGCCAAGCAAGACAGGGGAGGTACACCTTC.

This chain links TRBV30 with TRBJ2-7; D possibly uses TRBD1 or TRBD2 (5 bases each). Trimming left V 1 base short and J 3 bases short, with 13 bases between. Looked up from germline, CDR1 is GTSNPN and CDR2 is SVGIG (reference sequence). CDR3 size: 14 residues. The CDR3 DNA is TGTGCCTGGAGTGACCTACTTGGGGGCTACGAGCAGTACTTC. Translating it yields CAWSDLLGGYEQYF.

The genes are TRBV19 and TRBJ1-1, with 7 positions matching TRBD1. V trimming: 4 bases; J trimming: 4 bases; junction bases outside the gene matches: 3. Looked up from germline, CDR1 is LNHDA and CDR2 is SQIVND (reference sequence). The CDR3 extends over 13 amino acids. The CDR3 sequence is CASSTGQVTEAFF. DNA of the CDR3: TGTGCCAGTAGTACAGGACAGGTCACTGAAGCTTTCTTT.

This chain uses TRBV11-2 with TRBJ1-2; D call uncertain. Germline V gives CDR1 SGHAT, CDR2 FQNNGV. V lost 1 base and J 3 bases, leaving 15 bases between the germline ends. This CDR3 spans 16 amino acids. Written as DNA, the CDR3 is TGTGCCAGCAGCTTAGCCATAGGCAGCACGGACTATGGCTACACCTTC. It is translated as CASSLAIGSTDYGYTF.

The rearrangement joins TRBV9 to TRBJ2-3; D not certain. This CDR3 comprises 16 residues. Germline V gene data show CDR1 as SGDLS and CDR2 as YYNGEE. V was cut by 1 base and J by 2 bases, with 14 bases left in between. The CDR3 sequence is CASSVLGTNPTDTQYF. CDR3 coding DNA: TGTGCCAGCAGCGTATTGGGAACTAACCCCACAGATACGCAGTATTTT. Combining the CDR3 with reference TRBV9 and TRBJ2-3 gives the whole variable domain DSGVTQTPKHLITATGQRVTLRCSPRSGDLSVYWYQQSLDQGLQFLIQYYNGEERAKGNILERFSAQQFPDLHSELNLSSLELGDSALYFCASSVLGTNPTDTQYFGPGTRLTVL.

With respect to this clone: In the same sample, other DNA sequences code for this CDR3. This rearrangement joins TRBV18 to TRBJ2-7; 8 nucleotides match TRBD1. Unmatched junction bases numbered 1, after V lost 2 bases and J lost 4 bases. The V gene's germline CDR1 is KGHSH and CDR2 LQKENI. CDR3 length equals 13 residues. The CDR3 DNA reads TGTGCCAGCTCACCAACAGGGGGATACGAGCAGTACTTC. Its translation is CASSPTGGYEQYF.